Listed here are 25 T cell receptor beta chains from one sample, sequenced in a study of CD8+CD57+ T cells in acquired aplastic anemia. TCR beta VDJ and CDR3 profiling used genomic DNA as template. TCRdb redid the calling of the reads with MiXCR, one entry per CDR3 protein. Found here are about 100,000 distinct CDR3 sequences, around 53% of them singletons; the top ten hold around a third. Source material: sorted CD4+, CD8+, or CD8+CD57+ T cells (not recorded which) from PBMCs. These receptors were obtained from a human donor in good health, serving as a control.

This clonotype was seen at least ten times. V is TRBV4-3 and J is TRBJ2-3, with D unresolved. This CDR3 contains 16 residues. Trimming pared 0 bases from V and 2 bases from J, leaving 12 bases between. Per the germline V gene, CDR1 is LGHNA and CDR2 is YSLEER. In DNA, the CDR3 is TGCGCCAGCAGCCAAGATCCGAGAGGATTCACAGATACGCAGTATTTT. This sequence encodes CASSQDPRGFTDTQYF.

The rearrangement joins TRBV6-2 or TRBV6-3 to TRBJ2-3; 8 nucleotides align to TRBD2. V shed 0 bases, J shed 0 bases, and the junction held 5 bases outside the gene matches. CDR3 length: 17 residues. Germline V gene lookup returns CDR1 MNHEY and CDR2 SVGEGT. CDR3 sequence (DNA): TGTGCCAGCAGTTACTCTGGAGCGGGGGTAAGCACAGATACGCAGTATTTT. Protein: CASSYSGAGVSTDTQYF.

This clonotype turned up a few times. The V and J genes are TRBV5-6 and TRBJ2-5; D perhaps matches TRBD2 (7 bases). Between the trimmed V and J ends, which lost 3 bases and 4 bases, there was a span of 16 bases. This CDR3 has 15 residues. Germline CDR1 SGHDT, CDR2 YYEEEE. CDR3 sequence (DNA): TGTGCCAGCAGCTGGAGGGGGGGGGGCGCAGAGACCCAGTACTTC. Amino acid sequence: CASSWRGGGAETQYF.

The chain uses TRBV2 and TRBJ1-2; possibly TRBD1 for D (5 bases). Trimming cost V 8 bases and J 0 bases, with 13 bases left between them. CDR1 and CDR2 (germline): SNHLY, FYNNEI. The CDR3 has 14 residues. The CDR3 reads CASGFQGANYGYTF. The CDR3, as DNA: TGTGCCAGCGGCTTTCAGGGAGCTAACTATGGCTACACCTTC.

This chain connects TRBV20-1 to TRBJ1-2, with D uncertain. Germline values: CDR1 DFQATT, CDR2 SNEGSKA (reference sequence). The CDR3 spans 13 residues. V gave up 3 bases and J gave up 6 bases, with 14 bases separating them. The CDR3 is CSASPAGHDGYTF. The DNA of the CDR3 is TGCAGTGCTAGCCCCGCCGGGCACGATGGCTACACCTTC.

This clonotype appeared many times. CDR3 nucleotides: TGCGCCAGCAGCCAAGATAAATCCCATCCCCCCTATGGCTACACCTTC. It encodes CASSQDKSHPPYGYTF. The V call is TRBV4-3, the J call TRBJ1-2; the D is unclear. Germline CDR1 reads LGHNA; CDR2 reads YSLEER. The CDR3 spans 16 residues. V was cut by 0 bases and J by 4 bases, with 15 bases left in between.

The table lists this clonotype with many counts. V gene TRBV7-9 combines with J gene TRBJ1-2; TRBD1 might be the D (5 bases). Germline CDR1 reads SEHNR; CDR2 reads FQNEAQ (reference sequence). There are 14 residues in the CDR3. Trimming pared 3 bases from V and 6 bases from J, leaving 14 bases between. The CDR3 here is CASSFQTIRDGYTF. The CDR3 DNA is TGTGCCAGCAGCTTTCAGACGATCAGGGATGGCTACACCTTC.

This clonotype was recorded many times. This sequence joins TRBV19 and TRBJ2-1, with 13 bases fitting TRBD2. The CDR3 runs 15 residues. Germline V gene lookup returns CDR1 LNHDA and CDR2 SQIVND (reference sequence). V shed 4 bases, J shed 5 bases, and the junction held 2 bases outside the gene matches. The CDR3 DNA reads TGTGCCAGTAGTAAACTAGCGGGGGGGGACAATGAGCAGTTCTTC. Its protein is CASSKLAGGDNEQFF.

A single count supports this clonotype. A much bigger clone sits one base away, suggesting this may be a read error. CDR3 bases: TGTGCCAGCAGCGAGCCCGGGACAGGGTCTGAAAAACTGGTTTTT. As protein: CASSEPGTGSEKLVF. The chain uses TRBV9 and TRBJ1-4, with 9 bases identical to TRBD1. Germline loops: CDR1 SGDLS, CDR2 YYNGEE. CDR3 length equals 15 residues.

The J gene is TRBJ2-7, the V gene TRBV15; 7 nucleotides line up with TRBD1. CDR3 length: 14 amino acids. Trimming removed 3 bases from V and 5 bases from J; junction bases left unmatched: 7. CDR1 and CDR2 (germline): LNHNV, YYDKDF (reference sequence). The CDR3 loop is CATSSAGGTDEQYF. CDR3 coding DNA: TGTGCCACCAGCAGCGCAGGGGGTACTGACGAGCAGTACTTC.

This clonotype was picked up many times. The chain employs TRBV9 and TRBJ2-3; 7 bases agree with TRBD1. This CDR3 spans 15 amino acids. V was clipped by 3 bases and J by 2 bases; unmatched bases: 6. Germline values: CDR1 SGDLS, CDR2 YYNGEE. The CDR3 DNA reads TGTGCCAGCAGCGGATGGGACAGCTCCACAGATACGCAGTATTTT. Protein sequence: CASSGWDSSTDTQYF.

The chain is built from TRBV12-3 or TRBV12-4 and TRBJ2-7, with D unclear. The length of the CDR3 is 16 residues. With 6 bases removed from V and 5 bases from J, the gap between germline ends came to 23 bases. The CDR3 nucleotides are TGTGCCAGCAGATCCGGGCAGCCAAGTGGTGGCCACGAGCAGTACTTC. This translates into CASRSGQPSGGHEQYF.

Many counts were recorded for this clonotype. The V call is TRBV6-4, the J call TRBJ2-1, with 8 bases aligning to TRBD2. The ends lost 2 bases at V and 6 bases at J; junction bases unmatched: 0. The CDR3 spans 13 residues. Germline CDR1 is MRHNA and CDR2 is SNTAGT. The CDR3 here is CASSDGTSNEQFF. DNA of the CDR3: TGTGCCAGCAGTGACGGGACTAGCAATGAGCAGTTCTTC.

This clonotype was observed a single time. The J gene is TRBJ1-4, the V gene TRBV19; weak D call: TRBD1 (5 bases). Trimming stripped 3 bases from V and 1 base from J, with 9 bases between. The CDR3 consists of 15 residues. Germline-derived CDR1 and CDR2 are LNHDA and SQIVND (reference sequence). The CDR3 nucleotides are TGTGCCAGTAGTATGTATGGGGGAACTAATGAAAAACTGTTTTTT. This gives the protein CASSMYGGTNEKLFF.

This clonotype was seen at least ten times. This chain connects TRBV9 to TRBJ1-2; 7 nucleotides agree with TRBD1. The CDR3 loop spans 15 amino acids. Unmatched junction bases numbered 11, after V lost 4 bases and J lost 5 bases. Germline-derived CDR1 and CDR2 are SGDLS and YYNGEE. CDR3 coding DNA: TGTGCCAGCAGCCGGGGGGACAGTCTGTTATATGGCTACACCTTC. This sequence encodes CASSRGDSLLYGYTF.

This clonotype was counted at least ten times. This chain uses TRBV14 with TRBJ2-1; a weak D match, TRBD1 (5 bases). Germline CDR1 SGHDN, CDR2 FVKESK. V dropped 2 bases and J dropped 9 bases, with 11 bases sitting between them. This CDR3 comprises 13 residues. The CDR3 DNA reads TGTGCCAGCAGCCAAATTAGGGGTAGTGAGCAGTTCTTC. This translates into CASSQIRGSEQFF.

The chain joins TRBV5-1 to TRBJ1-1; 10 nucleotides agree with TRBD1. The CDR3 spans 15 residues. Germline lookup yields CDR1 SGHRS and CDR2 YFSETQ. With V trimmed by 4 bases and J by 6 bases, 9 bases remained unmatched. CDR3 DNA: TGCGCCAGCAGCCCAAGGACAGGGGGAGCTTCTGAAGCTTTCTTT. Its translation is CASSPRTGGASEAFF.

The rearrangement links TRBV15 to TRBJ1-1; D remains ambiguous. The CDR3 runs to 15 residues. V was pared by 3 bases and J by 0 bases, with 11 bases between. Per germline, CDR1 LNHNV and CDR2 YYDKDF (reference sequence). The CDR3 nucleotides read TGTGCCACCAGCAGGCGACTGGGATTGAACACTGAAGCTTTCTTT. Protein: CATSRRLGLNTEAFF.

CDR3 bases: TGTGCCAGCAGTTTGACTAGCGGGAGGCAGACCCAGTACTTC. Translation: CASSLTSGRQTQYF. The gene calls are TRBV12-3 or TRBV12-4 and TRBJ2-5, with 13 bases matching TRBD2. The CDR3 consists of 14 residues. J lost 6 bases, V lost 3 bases, and 1 base had no gene match.

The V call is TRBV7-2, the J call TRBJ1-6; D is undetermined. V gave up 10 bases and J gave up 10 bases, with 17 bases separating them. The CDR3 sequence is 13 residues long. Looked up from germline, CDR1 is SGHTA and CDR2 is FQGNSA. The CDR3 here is CAISRGDGSPLHF. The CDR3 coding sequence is TGTGCCATCAGTCGAGGAGACGGCTCACCCCTCCACTTT.

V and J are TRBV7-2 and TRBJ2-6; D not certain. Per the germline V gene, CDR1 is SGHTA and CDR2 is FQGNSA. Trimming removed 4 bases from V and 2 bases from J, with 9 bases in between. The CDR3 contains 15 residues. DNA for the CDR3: TGTGCCAGCAGCTACATTTTTACTGGGGCCAACGTCCTGACTTTC. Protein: CASSYIFTGANVLTF.

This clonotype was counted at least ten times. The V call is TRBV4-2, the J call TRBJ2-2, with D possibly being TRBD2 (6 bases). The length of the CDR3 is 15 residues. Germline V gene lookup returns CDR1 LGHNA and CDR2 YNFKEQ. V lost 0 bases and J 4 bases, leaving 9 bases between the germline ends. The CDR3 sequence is CASSQDRGSTGELFF. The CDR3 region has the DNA TGTGCCAGCAGCCAAGATCGGGGGAGCACCGGGGAGCTGTTTTTT.

In nucleotides, the CDR3 is TGTGCCAGCAGTGTCACCGGGACAGGGGGCTACGAGCAGTACTTC. Translating it yields CASSVTGTGGYEQYF. The chain uses TRBV19 and TRBJ2-7; TRBD1 agrees at 11 bases. Germline V CDR1 and CDR2: LNHDA, SQIVND (reference sequence). V shed 9 bases, J shed 3 bases, and the junction held 10 bases outside the gene matches. This CDR3 comprises 15 residues.

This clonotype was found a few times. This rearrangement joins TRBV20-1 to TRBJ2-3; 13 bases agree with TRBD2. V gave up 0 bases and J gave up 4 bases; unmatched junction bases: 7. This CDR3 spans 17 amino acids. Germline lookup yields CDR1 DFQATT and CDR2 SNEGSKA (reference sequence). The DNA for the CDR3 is TGCAGTGCTAGAGATCTCGGGACTAGCGGGGACTCAGATACGCAGTATTTT. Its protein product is CSARDLGTSGDSDTQYF.

The CDR3 is CASSAQGMNTEAFF. The CDR3 region has the DNA TGTGCCAGCAGTGCCCAGGGTATGAACACTGAAGCTTTCTTT. The rearrangement uses TRBV2 and TRBJ1-1; D is perhaps TRBD1 (5 bases). The V and J ends lost 4 bases and 0 bases respectively, with 9 bases between them. The germline V gene has CDR1 SNHLY and CDR2 FYNNEI. The CDR3 has 14 residues.